The present T cell receptor (beta chain) was sequenced within a study of cytotoxic CD8 clonotypes in ibrutinib-treated CLL. To note about this clone: Its antigen is still unknown.

Assay used: immunoSEQ multiplex PCR; TCRdb lists only in-frame clones, some missing. Of 35,000 to 45,000 clones in the sample, nearly 50% were seen once. Study-wide findings and caveats: Rising at ibrutinib response, clonality subsequently fell back toward baseline at progression.

Germline V gene lookup returns CDR1 MDHEN and CDR2 SYDVKM. V was shortened by 2 bases and J by 4 bases, with 14 bases between the two germline ends. The CDR3 covers 15 residues. This chain links TRBV28 with TRBJ1-2; no clear D gene. The source is a human donor with chronic lymphocytic leukemia. The sequences come from PBMCs, collected before ibrutinib treatment. CDR3 amino acids: CASSLSPQLSYGYTF. CDR3 nucleotide sequence: TGTGCCAGCAGTTTAAGCCCACAACTATCCTATGGCTACACCTTC.